Each of the 29 T cell receptor beta chains below was sequenced from the same sample in a study of cytomegalovirus exposure and HLA in healthy donors. PCR employed 60 Vbeta and 13 Jbeta primers. The protocol was immunoSEQ multiplex PCR, while the TCRdb copy is restricted to in-frame clones and leaves out a portion. The sample contains under 200,000 clones, roughly three quarters of which appear only once. Sequencing was performed on PBMCs. The receptors stem from a male donor in good health and CMV-seropositive.

For the CDR3, the DNA is TGTGCCAGCAGCAACGGGGACAGCCGATTTGAAAAACTGTTTTTT. Its protein is CASSNGDSRFEKLFF. The chain joins TRBV6-1 to TRBJ1-4; 7 bases agree with TRBD1. In germline, CDR1 is MNHNS, CDR2 SASEGT. The CDR3 is 15 amino acids. Trimming cost V 6 bases and J 7 bases; bases outside gene matches: 11.

The chain has TRBV9 and TRBJ2-5, with TRBD2 matching 12 bases. Per germline, CDR1 SGDLS and CDR2 YYNGEE. J lost 5 bases, V lost 4 bases, and 9 bases had no gene match. There are 16 residues in the CDR3. The CDR3 reads CASSPLAGGPGETQYF. The DNA for the CDR3 is TGTGCCAGCAGCCCCCTAGCGGGGGGGCCCGGGGAGACCCAGTACTTC. Variable domain in full (rest from reference TRBV9 and TRBJ2-5): DSGVTQTPKHLITATGQRVTLRCSPRSGDLSVYWYQQSLDQGLQFLIQYYNGEERAKGNILERFSAQQFPDLHSELNLSSLELGDSALYFCASSPLAGGPGETQYFGPGTRLLVL.

As regards this clone: Sequence at one end of the junction differs from germline and may be a read error. The chain employs TRBV6-1 and TRBJ1-2; TRBD1 agrees at 11 bases. The CDR3 loop spans 15 amino acids. From germline, CDR1 is MNHNS and CDR2 SASEGT. As DNA, the CDR3 is TGTGCCAGCAGTGAAGGGACAGGGGGCTACTATGGCTGCACCTTC. It translates to CASSEGTGGYYGCTF.

This chain joins TRBV6-1 and TRBJ1-6; 8 nucleotides line up with TRBD1. After removal of 7 bases from V and 9 bases from J, the junction contained 11 bases not matched to a gene. The CDR3 sequence is 15 residues long. Looked up from germline, CDR1 is MNHNS and CDR2 is SASEGT. CDR3 sequence reads: CASTREGQDISPLHF. DNA of the CDR3: TGTGCCAGCACCCGAGAGGGACAGGACATTTCACCCCTCCACTTT.

V is TRBV4-1 and J is TRBJ2-7; 7 nucleotides line up with TRBD1. Germline loops: CDR1 MGHRA, CDR2 YSYEKL. Trimming took 8 bases from V and 1 from J; bases not matched to a gene: 8. This CDR3 comprises 14 residues. Here the CDR3 DNA reads TGCGCCAGCTCTTCGGACAGGTCGTCCTACGAGCAGTACTTC. Protein: CASSSDRSSYEQYF.

This clone was picked up one time. The V call is TRBV7-2, the J call TRBJ1-2; D is ambiguous. V was shortened by 1 base and J by 7 bases, with 13 bases between the two germline ends. CDR1 and CDR2 (germline): SGHTA, FQGNSA. The CDR3 spans 14 residues. The DNA for the CDR3 is TGTGCCAGCAGCTTAGAACTAGGACGCGGTGGCTACACCTTC. It specifies CASSLELGRGGYTF.

The chain has TRBV29-1 and TRBJ1-2; 7 nucleotides line up with TRBD1. The V gene's germline CDR1 is SQVTM and CDR2 ANQGSEA. Trimming took 2 bases from V and 7 from J; bases not matched to a gene: 4. The length of the CDR3 is 12 residues. The CDR3 protein is CSVETGEAGYTF. CDR3 nucleotide sequence: TGCAGCGTTGAAACAGGGGAAGCTGGCTACACCTTC.

This chain links TRBV23-1 with TRBJ1-1; TRBD1 matches 8 bases. TRBV23-1 is annotated as an ORF whose role is uncertain. This CDR3 contains 18 residues. V lost 0 bases and J lost 5; bases outside the gene matches: 14. The CDR3 spells CASSQSNKADRVLTEAFF. The CDR3 DNA follows: TGCGCCAGCAGTCAATCGAATAAGGCGGACAGGGTATTAACTGAAGCTTTCTTT.

This CDR3 is CASSLGAGFYNSPLHF. For the CDR3, the DNA is TGTGCCAGCAGCTTAGGGGCAGGTTTCTATAATTCACCCCTCCACTTT. The rearrangement uses TRBV7-9 and TRBJ1-6; D gene ambiguous. The CDR3 totals 16 residues. CDR1 and CDR2 from the germline V gene are SEHNR and FQNEAQ (reference sequence). Between the trimmed V and J ends, which lost 1 base and 3 bases, there was a span of 10 bases.

The rearrangement joins TRBV5-1 to TRBJ2-7; 7 bases agree with TRBD2. The germline CDR1 and CDR2 sequences are SGHRS and YFSETQ. The CDR3 covers 14 residues. V shed 0 bases, J shed 5 bases, and the junction held 5 bases outside the gene matches. CDR3 bases: TGCGCCAGCAGCTTGGGCGGGGGACTGGACGAGCAGTACTTC. Encoded protein: CASSLGGGLDEQYF.

This clone was found a few times. The chain employs TRBV7-9 and TRBJ1-1; 8 bases fit TRBD1. The V gene end was trimmed by 5 bases and the J gene end by 4 bases; junction bases not matched to a gene: 3. This CDR3 is built from 13 residues. CDR1 is SEHNR and CDR2 is FQNEAQ in the germline V gene (reference sequence). The CDR3 is CASSRTGGTEAFF. The CDR3 region has the DNA TGTGCCAGCAGCCGTACAGGGGGCACTGAAGCTTTCTTT.

The chain has TRBV11-1 and TRBJ1-1; D remains ambiguous. The germline CDR1 and CDR2 sequences are SGHAT and FQDESV (reference sequence). V shed 5 bases and J shed 1 base, with 14 bases lying between them. CDR3 length: 15 residues. CDR3 amino acids: CASSHPGGRNTEAFF. The CDR3 DNA reads TGTGCCAGCAGCCACCCCGGAGGAAGGAACACTGAAGCTTTCTTT. Full variable domain (outside the CDR3, taken from reference TRBV11-1 and TRBJ1-1): EAEVAQSPRYKITEKSQAVAFWCDPISGHATLYWYRQILGQGPELLVQFQDESVVDDSQLPKDRFSAERLKGVDSTLKIQPAELGDSAMYLCASSHPGGRNTEAFFGQGTRLTVV.

J is TRBJ1-6 and V is TRBV27; unclear D gene. This CDR3 is built from 13 residues. V was pared by 5 bases and J by 9 bases, with 11 bases between. Germline CDR1 MNHEY, CDR2 SMNVEV (reference sequence). The chain's CDR3 is CASSPAGSSPLHF. In nucleotides, the CDR3 is TGTGCCAGCAGTCCAGCCGGGAGTTCACCCCTCCACTTT.

This clone was seen only once. The gene calls are TRBV30 and TRBJ1-2, with unresolved D. The CDR3 has 13 residues. Trimming cost V 1 base and J 7 bases, with 13 bases left between them. Per the germline V gene, CDR1 is GTSNPN and CDR2 is SVGIG (reference sequence). The CDR3 is CAWSGTMTFGYTF. The CDR3, as DNA: TGTGCCTGGAGTGGCACCATGACATTTGGCTACACCTTC.

The chain combines TRBV15 with TRBJ1-5, with a tentative D call TRBD1 (5 bases). The CDR3 is 14 amino acids. The germline V and J ends were trimmed by 1 base and 3 bases, with 7 bases remaining between them. CDR1 is LNHNV, CDR2 YYDKDF, per germline (reference sequence). CDR3 residues: CATSRGGANQPQHF. CDR3 sequence (DNA): TGTGCCACCAGCAGAGGGGGCGCCAATCAGCCCCAGCATTTT.

The chain couples TRBV13 to TRBJ2-5; TRBD1 agrees at 8 bases. Unmatched junction bases numbered 9, after V lost 7 bases and J lost 2 bases. Germline V gives CDR1 PRHDT, CDR2 FYEKMQ (reference sequence). CDR3 size: 15 residues. The CDR3 nucleotides are TGTGCCAGCACCACCAGGGACAGGCATCAAGAGACCCAGTACTTC. Translating gives CASTTRDRHQETQYF.

The chain joins TRBV9 to TRBJ1-1, with 7 bases identical to TRBD1. The CDR3 length is 15 residues. CDR1 and CDR2 (germline): SGDLS, YYNGEE. With V trimmed by 3 bases and J by 2 bases, 7 bases remained unmatched. The chain's CDR3 is CASSAYRDSNTEAFF. In DNA, the CDR3 is TGTGCCAGCAGCGCATACAGGGACAGCAACACTGAAGCTTTCTTT.

V and J are TRBV6-5 and TRBJ1-2, with D uncertain. This CDR3 has 15 residues. Germline loops: CDR1 MNHEY, CDR2 SVGAGI. Trimming removed 5 bases from V and 8 bases from J, with 21 bases in between. This chain's CDR3 is CASSVSKRTLWGYTF. CDR3 in DNA: TGTGCCAGCAGTGTATCCAAACGAACCCTATGGGGCTACACCTTC.

The V and J genes are TRBV2 and TRBJ2-3; 9 bases are shared with TRBD2. This CDR3 has 15 amino acids. The V gene end was trimmed by 3 bases and the J gene end by 3 bases; junction bases not matched to a gene: 4. CDR1 and CDR2 from the germline V gene are SNHLY and FYNNEI. The CDR3 DNA follows: TGTGCCAGCAGTGAGCAACTAGCGGGTACAGATACGCAGTATTTT. As protein: CASSEQLAGTDTQYF.

The chain joins TRBV19 to TRBJ1-3, with D maybe TRBD1 (6 bases). Per the germline V gene, CDR1 is LNHDA and CDR2 is SQIVND (reference sequence). This CDR3 is 14 amino acids long. With 6 bases removed from V and 2 bases from J, the gap between germline ends came to 11 bases. CDR3 region: CASSRDTPGNTIYF. CDR3 bases: TGTGCCAGTAGCCGGGACACTCCTGGAAACACCATATATTTT.

This clone turned up a few times. The chain links TRBV4-1 to TRBJ2-3; a possible D gene is TRBD1 (6 bases). Trimming shortened V by 3 bases and J by 4 bases, and 8 bases separated the two germline ends. The CDR3 loop spans 13 amino acids. CDR1 MGHRA and CDR2 YSYEKL come from the germline V gene. CDR3 amino acids: CASSQRTADTQYF. CDR3 nucleotides: TGCGCCAGCAGCCAGAGGACAGCAGATACGCAGTATTTT.

This clone was counted once. V usage is TRBV9 and J usage is TRBJ2-7; 10 bases map to TRBD1. This CDR3 contains 14 residues. V shed 5 bases, J shed 6 bases, and the junction held 8 bases outside the gene matches. CDR1 is SGDLS and CDR2 is YYNGEE in the germline V gene. CDR3 nucleotide sequence: TGTGCCAGCAGTCGCGGGACAGGGGTTGGCGAGCAGTACTTC. Its translation: CASSRGTGVGEQYF.

J is TRBJ2-5 and V is TRBV30; D is perhaps TRBD2 (7 bases). With 2 bases removed from V and 4 bases from J, the gap between germline ends came to 17 bases. Germline V gene sequence: CDR1 GTSNPN, CDR2 SVGIG (reference sequence). The CDR3 has 15 amino acids. DNA for the CDR3: TGTGCCTGGAGTCCCCTCGGGGGGCTTGGAGAGACCCAGTACTTC. The encoded protein is CAWSPLGGLGETQYF.

The chain employs TRBV7-2 and TRBJ2-5, with D possibly TRBD2 on 5 matching bases. Germline V CDR1 and CDR2: SGHTA, FQGNSA. The ends were cut back, 7 bases at V and 2 bases at J, with 17 bases in the middle. The CDR3 has 15 residues. The CDR3 DNA sequence: TGTGCCAGCATCTCCCTGGGAAAGCGGCAAGAGACCCAGTACTTC. Translation gives CASISLGKRQETQYF. Based on the CDR3 plus reference TRBV7-2 and TRBJ2-5, the full variable domain is GAGVSQSPSNKVTEKGKDVELRCDPISGHTALYWYRQSLGQGLEFLIYFQGNSAPDKSGLPSDRFSAERTGGSVSTLTIQRTQQEDSAVYLCASISLGKRQETQYFGPGTRLLVL.

This chain connects TRBV7-9 to TRBJ1-1; possible D gene TRBD1, 6 bases. The CDR3 sequence is 16 residues long. From germline, CDR1 is SEHNR and CDR2 FQNEAQ (reference sequence). V was pared by 5 bases and J by 1 base, with 17 bases between. The DNA of the CDR3 is TGTGCCAGCAGCCCAGGGGTTCCCTGGTGGAACACTGAAGCTTTCTTT. Amino acids: CASSPGVPWWNTEAFF.

This chain connects TRBV6-5 to TRBJ1-1; D is ambiguous. The CDR3 is 13 residues long. V was clipped by 6 bases and J by 6 bases, with 14 bases between them. CDR1 and CDR2 (germline): MNHEY, SVGAGI. CDR3: CASSALAASEAFF. CDR3 coding DNA: TGTGCCAGCAGCGCTTTGGCGGCTTCTGAAGCTTTCTTT.

This rearrangement joins TRBV18 to TRBJ1-2; possibly TRBD1 for D (5 bases). V shed 1 base and J shed 7 bases, with 10 bases lying between them. This CDR3 region has 13 residues. Germline CDR1 is KGHSH and CDR2 is LQKENI. CDR3 sequence (DNA): TGTGCCAGCTCACCACGGGGCTCGGTTGGCTACACCTTC. Its protein is CASSPRGSVGYTF.

This clone was seen only once. This chain links TRBV7-9 with TRBJ1-4, with D uncertain. In germline, CDR1 is SEHNR, CDR2 FQNEAQ (reference sequence). Trimming stripped 5 bases from V and 8 bases from J, with 24 bases between. The CDR3 runs to 17 residues. Here the CDR3 DNA reads TGTGCCAGCAGCCAGAACCACGGAGGTGGAGGTCCAGAAAAACTGTTTTTT. Its protein product is CASSQNHGGGGPEKLFF.

The chain employs TRBV4-2 and TRBJ2-7, with TRBD2 matching over 8 bases. Unmatched junction bases numbered 7, after V lost 1 base and J lost 2 bases. The CDR3 runs to 16 residues. The germline V gene has CDR1 LGHNA and CDR2 YNFKEQ. CDR3 residues: CASSQGGQLAAYEQYF. The CDR3 nucleotides read TGTGCCAGCAGCCAAGGAGGGCAACTAGCGGCCTACGAGCAGTACTTC.